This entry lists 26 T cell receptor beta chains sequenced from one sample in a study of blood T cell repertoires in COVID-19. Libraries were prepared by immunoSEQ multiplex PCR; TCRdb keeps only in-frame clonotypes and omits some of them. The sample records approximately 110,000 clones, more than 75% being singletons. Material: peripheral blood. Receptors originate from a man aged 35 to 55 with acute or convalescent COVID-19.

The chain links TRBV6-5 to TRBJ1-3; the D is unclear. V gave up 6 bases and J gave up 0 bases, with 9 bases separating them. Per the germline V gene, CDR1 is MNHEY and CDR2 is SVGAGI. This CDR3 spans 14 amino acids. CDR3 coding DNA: TGTGCCAGCAGGGCAGACATCTCTGGAAACACCATATATTTT. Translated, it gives CASRADISGNTIYF.

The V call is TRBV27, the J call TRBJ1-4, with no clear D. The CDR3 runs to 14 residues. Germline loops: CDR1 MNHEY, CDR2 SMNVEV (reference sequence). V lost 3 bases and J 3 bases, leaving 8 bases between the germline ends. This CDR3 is CASSFAASNEKLFF. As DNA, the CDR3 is TGTGCCAGCAGTTTCGCGGCCTCTAATGAAAAACTGTTTTTT.

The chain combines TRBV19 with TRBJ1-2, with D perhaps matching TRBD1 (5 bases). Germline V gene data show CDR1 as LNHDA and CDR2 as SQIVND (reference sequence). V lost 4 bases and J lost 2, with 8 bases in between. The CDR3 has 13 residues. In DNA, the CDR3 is TGTGCCAGTAGTAAGACAGCCAACTATGGCTACACCTTC. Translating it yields CASSKTANYGYTF.

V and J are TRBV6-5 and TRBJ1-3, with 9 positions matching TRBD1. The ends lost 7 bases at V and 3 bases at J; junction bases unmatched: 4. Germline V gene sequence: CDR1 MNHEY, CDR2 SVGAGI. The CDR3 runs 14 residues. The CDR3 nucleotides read TGTGCCAGCAAGGGACAGGGCTTTGGAAACACCATATATTTT. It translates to CASKGQGFGNTIYF.

CDR3 nucleotide sequence: TGTGCCAGCAGCTTGGGGCTAGCCCCCTGGGAGCAGTACTTC. This codes for CASSLGLAPWEQYF. V is TRBV5-5 and J is TRBJ2-7; tentatively, D is TRBD2 (5 bases). Germline-derived CDR1 and CDR2 are SGHKS and YYEKEE (reference sequence). This CDR3 has 14 residues. Trimming pared 0 bases from V and 7 bases from J, leaving 14 bases between. The full variable domain, in which reference TRBV5-5 and TRBJ2-7 provide the parts outside the CDR3, is DAGVTQSPTHLIKTRGQQVTLRCSPISGHKSVSWYQQVLGQGPQFIFQYYEKEERGRGNFPDRFSARQFPNYSSELNVNALLLGDSALYLCASSLGLAPWEQYFGPGTRLTVT.

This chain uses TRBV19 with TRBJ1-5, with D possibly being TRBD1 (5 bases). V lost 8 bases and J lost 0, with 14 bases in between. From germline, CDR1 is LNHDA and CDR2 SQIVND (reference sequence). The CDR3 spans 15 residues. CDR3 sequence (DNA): TGTGCCAGTTCAACCGACAGTTATAGCAATCAGCCCCAGCATTTT. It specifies CASSTDSYSNQPQHF.

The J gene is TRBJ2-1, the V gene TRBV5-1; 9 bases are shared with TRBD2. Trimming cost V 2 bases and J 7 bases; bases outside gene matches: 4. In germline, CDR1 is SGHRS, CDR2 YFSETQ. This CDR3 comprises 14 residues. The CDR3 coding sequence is TGCGCCAGCAGCTTTGGCGGGGGGGCAAATGAGCAGTTCTTC. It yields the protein CASSFGGGANEQFF.

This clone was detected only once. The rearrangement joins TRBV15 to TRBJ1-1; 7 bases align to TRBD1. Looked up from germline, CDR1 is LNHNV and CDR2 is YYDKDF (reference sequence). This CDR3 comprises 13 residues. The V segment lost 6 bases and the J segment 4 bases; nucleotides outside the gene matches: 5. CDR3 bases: TGTGCCACCAGGTCTACAGGGGCCACTGAAGCTTTCTTT. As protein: CATRSTGATEAFF.

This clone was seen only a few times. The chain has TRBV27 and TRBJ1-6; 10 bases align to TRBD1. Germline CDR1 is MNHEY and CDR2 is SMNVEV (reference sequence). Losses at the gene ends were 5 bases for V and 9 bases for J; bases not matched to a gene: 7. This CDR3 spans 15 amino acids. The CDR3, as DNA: TGTGCCAGCAGTCCGTCCCGGGACAGGGGTTCACCCCTCCACTTT. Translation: CASSPSRDRGSPLHF.

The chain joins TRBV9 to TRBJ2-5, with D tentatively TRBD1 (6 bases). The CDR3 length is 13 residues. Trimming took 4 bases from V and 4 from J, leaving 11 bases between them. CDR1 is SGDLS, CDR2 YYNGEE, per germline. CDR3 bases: TGTGCCAGCAGCTTCAGGGGAGTAGAGACCCAGTACTTC. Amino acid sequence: CASSFRGVETQYF. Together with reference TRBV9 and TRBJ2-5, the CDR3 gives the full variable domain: DSGVTQTPKHLITATGQRVTLRCSPRSGDLSVYWYQQSLDQGLQFLIQYYNGEERAKGNILERFSAQQFPDLHSELNLSSLELGDSALYFCASSFRGVETQYFGPGTRLLVL.

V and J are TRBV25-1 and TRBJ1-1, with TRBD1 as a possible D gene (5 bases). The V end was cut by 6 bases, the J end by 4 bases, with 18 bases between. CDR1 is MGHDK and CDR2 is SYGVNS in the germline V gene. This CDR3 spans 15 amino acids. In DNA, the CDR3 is TGTGCCAGCAGCCCCGGGGGGGGGAGGGCCACTGAAGCTTTCTTT. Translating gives CASSPGGGRATEAFF. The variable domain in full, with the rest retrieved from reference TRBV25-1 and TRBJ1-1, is EADIYQTPRYLVIGTGKKITLECSQTMGHDKMYWYQQDPGMELHLIHYSYGVNSTEKGDLSSESTVSRIRTEHFPLTLESARPSHTSQYLCASSPGGGRATEAFFGQGTRLTVV.

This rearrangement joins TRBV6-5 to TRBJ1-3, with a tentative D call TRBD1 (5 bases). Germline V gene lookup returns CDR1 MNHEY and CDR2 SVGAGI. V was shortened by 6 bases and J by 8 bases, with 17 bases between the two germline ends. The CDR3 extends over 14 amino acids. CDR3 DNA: TGTGCCAGCAGCCACGCCAGGGTTTGGGACACCATATATTTT. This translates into CASSHARVWDTIYF.

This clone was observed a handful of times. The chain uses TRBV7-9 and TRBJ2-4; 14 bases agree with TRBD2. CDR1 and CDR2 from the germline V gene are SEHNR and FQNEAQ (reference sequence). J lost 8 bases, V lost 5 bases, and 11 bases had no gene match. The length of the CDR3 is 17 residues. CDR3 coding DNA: TGTGCCAGCAGCGCAGGGACTAGCGGGGGAGATCGGGACATTCAGTACTTC. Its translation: CASSAGTSGGDRDIQYF.

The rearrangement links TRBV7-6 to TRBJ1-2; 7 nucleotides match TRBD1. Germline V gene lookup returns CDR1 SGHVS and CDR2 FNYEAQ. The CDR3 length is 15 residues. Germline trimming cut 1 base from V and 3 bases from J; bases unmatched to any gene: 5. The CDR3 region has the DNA TGTGCCAGCAGCTTAGTGGATCAGGGGGACTATGGCTACACCTTC. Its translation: CASSLVDQGDYGYTF.

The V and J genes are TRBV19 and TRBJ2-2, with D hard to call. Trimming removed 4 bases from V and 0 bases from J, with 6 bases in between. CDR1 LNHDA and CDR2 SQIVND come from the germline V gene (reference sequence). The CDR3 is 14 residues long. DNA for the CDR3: TGTGCCAGTAGTACGCAGGCGAACACCGGGGAGCTGTTTTTT. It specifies CASSTQANTGELFF.

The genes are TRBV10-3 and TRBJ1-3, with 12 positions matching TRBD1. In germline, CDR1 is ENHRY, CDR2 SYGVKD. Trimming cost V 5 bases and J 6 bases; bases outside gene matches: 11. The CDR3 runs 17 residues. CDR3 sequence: CAISRNAGTGGENTIYF. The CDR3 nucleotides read TGTGCCATCAGTCGCAACGCAGGGACAGGGGGCGAAAACACCATATATTTT.

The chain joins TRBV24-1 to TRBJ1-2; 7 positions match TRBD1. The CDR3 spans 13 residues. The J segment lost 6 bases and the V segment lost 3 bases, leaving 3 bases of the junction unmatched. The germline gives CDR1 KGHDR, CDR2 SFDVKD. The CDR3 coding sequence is TGTGCCACCAGTGATAATGACAGGGATGGCTACACCTTC. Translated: CATSDNDRDGYTF.

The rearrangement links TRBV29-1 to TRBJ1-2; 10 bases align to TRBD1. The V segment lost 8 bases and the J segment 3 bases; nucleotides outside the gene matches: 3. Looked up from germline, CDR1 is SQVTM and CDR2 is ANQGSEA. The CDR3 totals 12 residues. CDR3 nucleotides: TGCAGCCTAGGGACAGGGGACTATGGCTACACCTTC. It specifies CSLGTGDYGYTF. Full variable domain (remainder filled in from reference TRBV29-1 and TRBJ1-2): SAVISQKPSRDICQRGTSLTIQCQVDSQVTMMFWYRQQPGQSLTLIATANQGSEATYESGFVIDKFPISRPNLTFSTLTVSNMSPEDSSIYLCSLGTGDYGYTFGSGTRLTVV.

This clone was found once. CDR3 loop: CASSTGTGDQPQHF. The CDR3 region has the DNA TGTGCCAGCAGCACCGGGACAGGGGATCAGCCCCAGCATTTT. The J gene is TRBJ1-5, the V gene TRBV7-2, with TRBD1 matching 10 bases. Germline assignment: CDR1 SGHTA and CDR2 FQGNSA. There are 14 residues in the CDR3. J gave up 5 bases and V 5 bases, and 3 bases lay outside the gene matches.

DNA for the CDR3: TGTGCCTGGAACAGGGGTGGGTATTCACCCCTCCACTTT. It encodes CAWNRGGYSPLHF. This chain joins TRBV30 and TRBJ1-6; TRBD1 aligns across 7 bases. There are 13 residues in the CDR3. Trimming at V came to 4 bases and at J to 8 bases, leaving 5 bases not matched to a gene. Germline V gene data show CDR1 as GTSNPN and CDR2 as SVGIG (reference sequence).

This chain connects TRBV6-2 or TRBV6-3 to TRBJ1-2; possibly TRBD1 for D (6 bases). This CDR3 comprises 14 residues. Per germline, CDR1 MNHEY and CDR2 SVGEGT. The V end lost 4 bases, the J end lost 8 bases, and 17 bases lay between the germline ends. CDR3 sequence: CASSWARGLGGYTF. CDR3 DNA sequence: TGTGCCAGCAGTTGGGCCAGGGGCCTTGGAGGCTACACCTTC.

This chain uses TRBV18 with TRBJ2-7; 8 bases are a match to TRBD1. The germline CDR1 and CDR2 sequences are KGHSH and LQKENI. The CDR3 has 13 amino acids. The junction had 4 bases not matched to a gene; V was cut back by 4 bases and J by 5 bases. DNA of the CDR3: TGTGCCAGCTCACAGGACAGGGTAAACGAGCAGTACTTC. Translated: CASSQDRVNEQYF. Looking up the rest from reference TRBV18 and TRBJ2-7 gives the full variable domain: NAGVMQNPRHLVRRRGQEARLRCSPMKGHSHVYWYRQLPEEGLKFMVYLQKENIIDESGMPKERFSAEFPKEGPSILRIQQVVRGDSAAYFCASSQDRVNEQYFGPGTRLTVT.

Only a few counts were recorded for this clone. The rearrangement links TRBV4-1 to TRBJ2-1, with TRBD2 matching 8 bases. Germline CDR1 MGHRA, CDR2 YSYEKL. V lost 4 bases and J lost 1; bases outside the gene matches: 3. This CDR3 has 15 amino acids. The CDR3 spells CASSLAGPSYNEQFF. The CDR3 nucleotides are TGCGCCAGCAGCCTAGCGGGGCCTTCCTACAATGAGCAGTTCTTC.

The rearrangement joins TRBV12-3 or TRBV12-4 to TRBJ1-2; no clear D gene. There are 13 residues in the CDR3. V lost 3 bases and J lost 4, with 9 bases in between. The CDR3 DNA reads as TGTGCCAGCAGTTTCAAGGGAGCCTATGGCTACACCTTC. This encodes CASSFKGAYGYTF.

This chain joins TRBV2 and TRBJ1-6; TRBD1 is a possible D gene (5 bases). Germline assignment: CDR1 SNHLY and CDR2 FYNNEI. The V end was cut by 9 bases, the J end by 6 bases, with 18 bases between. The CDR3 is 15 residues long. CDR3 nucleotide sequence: TGTGCCAGTCAGACCAGGGTGCTAAGTAATTCACCCCTCCACTTT. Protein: CASQTRVLSNSPLHF.

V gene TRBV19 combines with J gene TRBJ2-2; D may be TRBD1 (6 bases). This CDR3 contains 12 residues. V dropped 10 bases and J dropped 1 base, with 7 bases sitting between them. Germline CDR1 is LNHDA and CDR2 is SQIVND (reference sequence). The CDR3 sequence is CATGENTGELFF. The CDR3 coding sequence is TGTGCCACAGGGGAGAACACCGGGGAGCTGTTTTTT.